This T cell receptor (beta chain) was documented in a study of shared clonotypes between healthy human individuals. Regarding this clone: Other DNA sequences within the sample encode an identical CDR3.

This CDR3 has 14 amino acids. CDR1 and CDR2 (germline): SGHTA, FQGNSA. Trimming took off 0 bases at V and 2 bases at J, with 7 bases between the two ends. Sequenced by immunoSEQ multiplex PCR; TCRdb stores in-frame clones only, minus some. The sample contains approximately 2.3 million clones, more than 80% of which appear only once. This sequence originates from a young man in good health. Some clones in this sample may be carry-over from other donors' samples. The sequenced sample consisted of naive CD4+ T cells from PBMCs. The subset is: CD45RA+ positively selected. J is TRBJ1-1 and V is TRBV7-2, with D perhaps matching TRBD1 (5 bases). The CDR3 DNA is TGTGCCAGCAGCTTAGCAGGGACCAACACTGAAGCTTTCTTT. Translated, it gives CASSLAGTNTEAFF. The full variable domain, in which reference TRBV7-2 and TRBJ1-1 provide the parts outside the CDR3, is GAGVSQSPSNKVTEKGKDVELRCDPISGHTALYWYRQSLGQGLEFLIYFQGNSAPDKSGLPSDRFSAERTGGSVSTLTIQRTQQEDSAVYLCASSLAGTNTEAFFGQGTRLTVV.